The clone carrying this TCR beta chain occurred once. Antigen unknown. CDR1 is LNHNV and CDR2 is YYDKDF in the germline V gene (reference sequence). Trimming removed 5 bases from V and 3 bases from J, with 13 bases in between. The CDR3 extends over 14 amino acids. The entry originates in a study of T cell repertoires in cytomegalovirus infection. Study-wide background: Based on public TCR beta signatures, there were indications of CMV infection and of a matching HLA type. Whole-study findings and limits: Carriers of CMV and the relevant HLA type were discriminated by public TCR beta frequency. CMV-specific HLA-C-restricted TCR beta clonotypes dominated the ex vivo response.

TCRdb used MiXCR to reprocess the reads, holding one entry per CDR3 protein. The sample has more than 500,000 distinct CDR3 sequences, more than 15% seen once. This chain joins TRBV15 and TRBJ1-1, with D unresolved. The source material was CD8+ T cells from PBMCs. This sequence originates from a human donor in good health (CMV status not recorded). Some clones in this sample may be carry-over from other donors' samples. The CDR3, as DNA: TGTGCCACCAGCTGGAGGGTAGATGACACTGAAGCTTTCTTT. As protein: CATSWRVDDTEAFF. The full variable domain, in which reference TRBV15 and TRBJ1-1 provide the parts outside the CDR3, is DAMVIQNPRYQVTQFGKPVTLSCSQTLNHNVMYWYQQKSSQAPKLLFHYYDKDFNNEADTPDNFQSRRPNTSFCFLDIRSPGLGDTAMYLCATSWRVDDTEAFFGQGTRLTVV.